Reported below is one T cell receptor beta chain. Its antigen remains unknown. PCR amplification relied on 60 Vbeta primers (plus 13 Jbeta primers). Original processing notes: In a later analysis, some 11 million of tens of millions of unique beta chains occurred in at least two donors. Sequenced by immunoSEQ multiplex PCR; TCRdb stores in-frame clones only, minus some. The V and J calls and clone size come from that table; D and trimming were worked out from the DNA. Here the sample spans under 200,000 clones, around 79% being singletons. This record comes from a study of cytomegalovirus exposure and HLA in healthy donors. At the level of the study: An analysis done earlier identified roughly 120 million unique TCR beta sequences from about 180 million T cells. General study findings and limits: Researchers counted around 160 TCR beta chains as cytomegalovirus-associated. Indistinguishable V segments, including TRBV6-2 and TRBV6-3, were excluded.

The CDR3 covers 17 residues. Looked up from germline, CDR1 is SGHTA and CDR2 is FQGNSA. Trimming at V came to 8 bases and at J to 0 bases, leaving 7 bases not matched to a gene. This rearrangement joins TRBV7-2 to TRBJ2-6, with 10 bases matching TRBD2. The sample comprised PBMCs. The source of this sequence is a man aged 18 to 30 in good health and CMV-seronegative. CDR3 sequence reads: CASSTSGIGSGANVLTF. The CDR3 DNA reads TGTGCCAGCTCAACTAGCGGGATAGGCTCTGGGGCCAACGTCCTGACTTTC.